This T cell receptor (beta chain) was obtained from a study of blood T cell repertoires in COVID-19. Across the whole study: In each case, the material was cDNA or gDNA derived from T cells, B-cell-depleted T cells, or PBMCs.

Trimming removed 5 bases from V and 2 bases from J, with 13 bases in between. Per the germline V gene, CDR1 is LNHDA and CDR2 is SQIVND (reference sequence). The CDR3 extends over 15 amino acids. This clone was recorded a few times. Original processing methods: Reference gene primer amplification yielded estimated nucleated cell counts. The assay was immunoSEQ multiplex PCR, and TCRdb's table has in-frame clones only and misses some. That table furnishes V, J and clone size, whereas the DNA furnished D and trimming. The data hold some 130,000 clones, with over 60% observed a single time. Input material: peripheral blood. This TCR was recovered from a woman older than 75 with acute or convalescent COVID-19. This rearrangement joins TRBV19 to TRBJ1-5; D is unclear. Here the CDR3 DNA reads TGTGCCAGTAGTTTTGGGAGATGGGGCAATCAGCCCCAGCATTTT. Its translation is CASSFGRWGNQPQHF. The entire variable domain, with the rest obtained from reference TRBV19 and TRBJ1-5, is as follows: DGGITQSPKYLFRKEGQNVTLSCEQNLNHDAMYWYRQDPGQGLRLIYYSQIVNDFQKGDIAEGYSVSREKKESFPLTVTSAQKNPTAFYLCASSFGRWGNQPQHFGDGTRLSIL.